This record looks at one T cell receptor beta chain sequence and its context. Its cognate antigen has yet to be identified. The record has no base qualities; no much larger clone is one base away. This sample was taken from a study of blood T cell repertoires in COVID-19 (TCRdb year 2020). With respect to the entire study: The collaborator samples originated in the United States, Italy and Spain and spanned the acute and convalescent phases of COVID-19. The material from the prospective study consisted of cDNA or gDNA derived from T cells, B-cell-depleted T cells, or PBMCs. Deeply sampled blood TCRbeta repertoires from subjects exposed to, actively infected with, or recovered from COVID-19 were included in the dataset. The repertoires were made available in a free public database intended to serve as a resource for research on the immune response to SARS-CoV-2. The samples were drawn from the first 160 participants of the ongoing ImmuneRACE study and from some 1,300 subjects provided by 6 global collaborators. Nearly every sample came with metadata listing a de-identified subject ID, COVID-19 status, age in years and sex. Where HLA class I and class II types were available, the types were taken from metadata supplied by the sample provider, not from assay-based typing.

One collaborating source in Seattle enrolled patients while the patients were actively infected and followed the patients over time throughout the course of disease. The collaborating institutions used their own protocols to collect whole blood in K2EDTA tubes. For TCRbeta analysis, collaborators shipped samples in one of three forms: frozen whole blood, isolated PBMCs, or DNA extracted from either of those sample types. TCRbeta CDR3 regions were amplified from genomic DNA by means of the immunoSEQ Assay, a bias-controlled multiplex PCR. As for the authors' bioinformatics: Nucleated cell counts per sample were estimated from amplification of reference gene primers within the assay. To quantify the absolute abundance of each unique TCRbeta CDR3 rearrangement, sequence reads were collapsed and filtered. For each sample, productive Simpson clonality was calculated as the square root of Simpson's diversity index across productive rearrangements. Here the immuneACCESS table is served through TCRdb, limited to in-frame sequences with V and J called. Missing clones are a known gap in these copies; in checked studies unresolved V genes cover under half, and the rest lacks a known reason. That table supplies the V and J calls and clone size; D and trimming were determined from the DNA. The sample table records 75,000 to 95,000 clones; roughly 85% of these occur just once. About 17% of the sample belongs to the ten largest clones.

What the research found in general, with its limitations: The quantity of clinical and demographic metadata differed by source and by participant and was supplied without curation.

The sequenced material came from peripheral blood. The TCR sequence derives from a woman in her sixties with COVID-19, enrolled during active disease.

The CDR3 corresponds to CASSQAGDQPQHF. The bases are TGTGCCAGCAGCCAAGCAGGGGATCAGCCCCAGCATTTT. The chain is assembled from TRBV3-1 (or the pseudogene TRBV3-2) and TRBJ1-5; a weak D assignment points to TRBD1 (6 bases agree). Cut back by 1 base and 5 bases, the V and J ends lie 6 bases apart. The germline V gene encodes CDR1 LGHDT and CDR2 YNNKEL (reference sequence). Its CDR3 holds 13 amino acids, cysteine through phenylalanine. The entry retains the CDR3 DNA only, 39 bases that are in frame from base 1.